The present entry profiles one TCR beta chain with its context. This sample is part of a study of blood T cell repertoires in COVID-19. The overall study: PBMCs, B-cell-depleted T cells, or T cells provided the cDNA or gDNA that made up the material.

The CDR3 spans 11 residues. Trimming shortened V by 8 bases and J by 0 bases, and 5 bases separated the two germline ends. Germline CDR1 MNHEY, CDR2 SVGAGI. Repertoires were generated with immunoSEQ multiplex PCR, while TCRdb's copy carries only in-frame clones and drops some. The sample gives around 270,000 clones, 70% to 90% of which show up once; roughly 1.9% is in the top ten. What was sequenced was peripheral blood. The origin of this receptor is a man under 40 with active or convalescent COVID-19. V usage is TRBV6-5 and J usage is TRBJ2-7, with a possible D match to TRBD2 (5 bases). Here the CDR3 DNA reads TGTGCCAGCCGGGACTCCTACGAGCAGTACTTC. Translating gives CASRDSYEQYF.